The table lists the clone carrying this TCR beta chain with a few counts. Its antigen is currently unknown. These data belong to a study of T cell repertoires in cytomegalovirus infection. Study-wide context: From public TCR beta signatures came an indication of both CMV infection and matching HLA type.

The CDR3 spans 15 residues. Germline values: CDR1 SQVTM, CDR2 ANQGSEA. Trimming cost V 4 bases and J 0 bases, with 12 bases left between them. Notes on the study in general: Dominating the ex vivo response were HLA-C-restricted CMV-specific TCR beta clonotypes.

TCRdb redid the calling of the reads with MiXCR, one entry per CDR3 protein. The sample records 600,000 to 800,000 distinct CDR3 sequences, approximately 24% being singletons. The receptor was derived from a human donor in good health (CMV status not recorded). Some clones in this sample may be carry-over from other donors' samples. Material: CD8+ T cells from PBMCs. This chain links TRBV29-1 with TRBJ2-2; D uncertain. CDR3 sequence (DNA): TGCAGCGTTGTCATTTTGGATTCGAACACCGGGGAGCTGTTTTTT. It specifies CSVVILDSNTGELFF.